This T cell receptor beta chain was captured by sequencing in a study of blood T cells in healthy people across ages. V gave up 3 bases and J gave up 5 bases, with 9 bases separating them. Germline CDR1 and CDR2: LGHDT and YNNKEL (reference sequence). The length of the CDR3 is 13 residues. Next came a second PCR, run for about 6 to 11 cycles, which used a sample-barcoded 5' primer along with a J-beta primer mix. TCRdb reanalysed the 5' RACE reads using MiXCR and keeps one entry per CDR3 protein. The sample yields roughly 1.9 million distinct CDR3 sequences, more than 35% seen once. The V call is TRBV3-1, the J call TRBJ2-3; perhaps TRBD2 as D (5 bases). The sequencing input was blood. This clonotype was sampled from a human donor in good health. CDR3 residues: CASSQGAKDTQYF. The DNA of the CDR3 is TGTGCCAGCAGCCAGGGAGCAAAAGATACGCAGTATTTT.